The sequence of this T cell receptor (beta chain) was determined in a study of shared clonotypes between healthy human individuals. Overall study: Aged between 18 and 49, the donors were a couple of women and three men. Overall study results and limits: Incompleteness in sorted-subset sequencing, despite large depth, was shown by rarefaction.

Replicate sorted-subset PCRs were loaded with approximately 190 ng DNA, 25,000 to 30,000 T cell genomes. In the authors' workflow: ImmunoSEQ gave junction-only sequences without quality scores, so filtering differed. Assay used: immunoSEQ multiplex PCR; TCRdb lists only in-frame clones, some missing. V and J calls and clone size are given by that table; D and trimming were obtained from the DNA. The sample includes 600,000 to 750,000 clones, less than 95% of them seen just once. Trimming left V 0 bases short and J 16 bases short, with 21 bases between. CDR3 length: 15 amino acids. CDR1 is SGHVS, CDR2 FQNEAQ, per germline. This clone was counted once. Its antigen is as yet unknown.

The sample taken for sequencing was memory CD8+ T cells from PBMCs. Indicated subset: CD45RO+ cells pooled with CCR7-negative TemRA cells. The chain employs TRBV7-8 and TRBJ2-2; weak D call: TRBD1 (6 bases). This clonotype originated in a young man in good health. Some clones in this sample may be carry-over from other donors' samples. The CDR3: CASSLAPFGDIGRFF. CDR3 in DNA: TGTGCCAGCAGCTTAGCTCCATTTGGGGACATCGGTCGGTTTTTT.